The rows below give T cell receptor beta chains drawn from one sample of a study of T cells after yellow fever vaccination. TCRdb re-called the 5' RACE reads through MiXCR, storing one row per CDR3 protein. Here the sample spans roughly 500,000 distinct CDR3 sequences, roughly 19% being singletons. The input for sequencing was PBMCs, taken 15 days after the yellow fever booster vaccination. The receptors shown here come from a young man who received the YFV17D yellow fever vaccine. Each CDR3 is given with its conserved first and last residue. D genes are given only for firm matches. Only part of the rows carry a size: once, few, many, or a class if the clone is expanded.

D gene	V gene	clone size	J gene	CDR3 DNA	CDR3 protein
.	TRBV5-1	.	TRBJ2-4	TGCGCCAGCAGCTTGGTGCCGGGAAATAAGGACATTCAGTACTTC	CASSLVPGNKDIQYF
TRBD2	TRBV6-2/TRBV6-3	.	TRBJ2-4	TGTGCCAGCAGTTCGTCAGGGAGGGCTCAGTACTTC	CASSSSGRAQYF
.	TRBV20-1	few	TRBJ1-1	TGCAGTGCTCAAAGCGGCTCCGCTGAAGCTTTCTTT	CSAQSGSAEAFF
.	TRBV12-3/TRBV12-4	few	TRBJ2-7	TGTGCCAGCAGTTTGTTAGGGAGATTGACTTACGAGCAGTACTTC	CASSLLGRLTYEQYF
.	TRBV10-3	few	TRBJ2-4	TGTGCCATCCCTCAGGGATCCCCGGCGAGTGCCAAAAACATTCAGTACTTC	CAIPQGSPASAKNIQYF
.	TRBV5-1	.	TRBJ1-2	TGCGCCAGCAGCCCCGGACAGCTTAACTATGGCTACACCTTC	CASSPGQLNYGYTF
TRBD2	TRBV12-3/TRBV12-4	.	TRBJ2-1	TGTGCCAGCAGGGGACTAGCGGGACTCAATGAGCAGTTCTTC	CASRGLAGLNEQFF
.	TRBV20-1	many	TRBJ2-1	TGCAGTGCCGCCTCATTACCTTACGGTGAGCAGTTCTTC	CSAASLPYGEQFF
.	TRBV7-2	few	TRBJ2-7	TGTGCCAGCAGCTTAGCAGACCCCAGCTCCTACGAGCAGTACTTC	CASSLADPSSYEQYF
.	TRBV10-3	.	TRBJ2-1	TGTGCCATCAGTGAGTCGACGGGAAGCGTGGAGCAGTTCTTC	CAISESTGSVEQFF
.	TRBV7-9	.	TRBJ1-2	TGTGCCAGCAGCCCAGCCGCAGGGAGGGGGTACGGAGATGGCTACACCTTC	CASSPAAGRGYGDGYTF
.	TRBV20-1	few	TRBJ1-1	TGCAGTGCTAGAGATCCCCGGGCTGAAGCTTTCTTT	CSARDPRAEAFF
.	TRBV21-1	.	TRBJ2-7	TGTGCCAGCAGCAAAGGCGGCCGATCCTACGAGCAGTACTTC	CASSKGGRSYEQYF
TRBD2	TRBV7-8	few	TRBJ2-1	TGTGCCAGCAGCCCCAGACTAGCGGCTTCCTCCTACAATGAGCAGTTCTTC	CASSPRLAASSYNEQFF
.	TRBV4-1	few	TRBJ2-3	TGCGCCAGCAGCCAAGAAGCTAGCAGTTTCACAGATACGCAGTATTTT	CASSQEASSFTDTQYF
.	TRBV25-1	.	TRBJ1-1	TGTGCCAGCAGTGAATACGGTATGAACACTGAAGCTTTCTTT	CASSEYGMNTEAFF
TRBD2	TRBV7-9	.	TRBJ2-3	TGTGCCAGCAGCTCCGGACTAGCGGGAATGAGCACAGATACGCAGTATTTT	CASSSGLAGMSTDTQYF
.	TRBV7-3	few	TRBJ2-7	TGTGCCAGCAGCTTTACAGGGGGGGGCGAGCAGTACTTC	CASSFTGGGEQYF
TRBD2	TRBV12-3/TRBV12-4	.	TRBJ2-7	TGTGCCAGCAGCATAGGACTAGCAGACTACGAGCAGTACTTC	CASSIGLADYEQYF
.	TRBV4-3	.	TRBJ2-3	TGCGCCAGCAGCCGATCCGTTCCGGGACACCAAACTAGCACAGATACGCAGTATTTT	CASSRSVPGHQTSTDTQYF
.	TRBV5-1	few	TRBJ2-5	TGCGCCAGCAGCTTTGGGGCAGGACCCCAAGAGACCCAGTACTTC	CASSFGAGPQETQYF
.	TRBV5-6	few	TRBJ1-1	TGTGCCAGCAGCTTGCAGCCGTTCACTGAAGCTTTCTTT	CASSLQPFTEAFF
.	TRBV20-1	many	TRBJ2-1	TGCAGTGCTCCCCTTTCCGCAGAGCAGTTCTTC	CSAPLSAEQFF
.	TRBV19	.	TRBJ2-1	TGTGCCAGTAGTACAAGTACAATTATGAACTCCTACAATGAGCAGTTCTTC	CASSTSTIMNSYNEQFF
TRBD1	TRBV28	few	TRBJ1-4	TGTGCCAGCAGTTGGGACAGGGAAGGAAAACTGTTTTTT	CASSWDREGKLFF
TRBD2	TRBV5-6	.	TRBJ2-7	TGTGCCAGCAGCTTGTATTGGGCTAGCGGGAGTAACGAAATCTCCTACGAGCAGTACTTC	CASSLYWASGSNEISYEQYF
.	TRBV20-1	.	TRBJ2-1	TGCAGTGCTCTTCTGGGCAATGAGCAGTTCTTC	CSALLGNEQFF
TRBD1	TRBV2	few	TRBJ1-4	TGTGCCAGCAGGGGTGGACAGGGATATGAAAAACTGTTTTTT	CASRGGQGYEKLFF
TRBD2	TRBV28	.	TRBJ2-7	TGTGCCAGCACCCCTACTAGCGCCCTACTTTACGAGCAGTACTTC	CASTPTSALLYEQYF